Below, 4 T cell receptor beta chains from the same sample are listed, as sequenced in a study of human T cells and chemical hapten exposure. Time point given: pre-sensitization, week 0. The treatment is: therapeutic diphenylcyclopropenone sensitization with weekly scalp DPC. TCRdb analysed the RACE reads with MiXCR anew, one entry per CDR3 protein. In the table there are 350,000 to 400,000 distinct CDR3 sequences, roughly 4.6% of which are singletons. Here the sequenced sample was whole blood, taken in connection with sensitization to the hapten diphenylcyclopropenone (DPC). The receptors shown here come from a woman aged 45-59 years with alopecia areata. Some clones in this sample may be carry-over from other donors' samples.

The table lists this clonotype with many counts. The gene calls are TRBV11-2 and TRBJ1-1; no firm D call. The CDR3 is 12 residues long. V lost 4 bases to trimming and J lost 8 bases, with 11 bases between them. Germline CDR1 reads SGHAT; CDR2 reads FQNNGV. The CDR3 DNA follows: TGTGCCAGCAGCTCCACCCTTGCCGAAGCTTTCTTT. Its translation: CASSSTLAEAFF.

The chain combines TRBV20-1 with TRBJ1-2, with D hard to call. V was trimmed by 3 bases and J by 2 bases, leaving 7 bases between them. This CDR3 spans 12 amino acids. Germline-derived CDR1 and CDR2 are DFQATT and SNEGSKA (reference sequence). The CDR3 region is CSASGPNYGYTF. For the CDR3, the DNA is TGCAGTGCTAGTGGCCCCAACTATGGCTACACCTTC.

This clonotype was observed a handful of times. J is TRBJ1-2 and V is TRBV6-5; D ambiguous. The CDR3 runs 16 residues. Per the germline V gene, CDR1 is MNHEY and CDR2 is SVGAGI. The V gene lost 6 bases and the J gene lost 0 bases, with 17 bases spanning the gap. The DNA of the CDR3 is TGTGCCAGCAGGGGGATCGGGGAAGTGGCTAACTATGGCTACACCTTC. Amino acids: CASRGIGEVANYGYTF.

The chain recombines TRBV29-1 with TRBJ2-7; D gene unclear. Matching the DNA end better, TRBJ2-1 makes the J call doubtful. Germline V gene sequence: CDR1 SQVTM, CDR2 ANQGSEA. CDR3 length: 13 amino acids. The chain's CDR3 is CSVRHTSSYEQFF. The CDR3 DNA reads TGCAGCGTTCGACATACGAGCTCCTACGAGCAGTTCTTC.